The clone carrying this T cell receptor beta chain was counted between two and nine times. Its specificity is unknown. Primers used in a second PCR of roughly 6 to 12 cycles were a sample-barcoded 5' primer and a J-beta primer mix. Each CDR3 protein is one row after TCRdb ran MiXCR on the 5' RACE reads. The sample shows more than 650,000 distinct CDR3 sequences, about a fifth of them seen only once. J lost 0 bases, V lost 7 bases, and 3 bases had no gene match. The CDR3 is 15 residues long. CDR1 is GTSNPN and CDR2 is SVGIG in the germline V gene (reference sequence). This entry is derived from a study of blood T cells in healthy people across ages. Study-level results: TCR beta diversity, measured per million T cells, fell in a roughly linear way with age.

This sequence originates from a man aged 70 or older in good health. Sequencing was done on a sample of blood. The chain combines TRBV30 with TRBJ1-6; 10 nucleotides align to TRBD1. Here the CDR3 DNA reads TGTGCCTCCGGGACAGGGGCCTCCTATAATTCACCCCTCCACTTT. This codes for CASGTGASYNSPLHF.